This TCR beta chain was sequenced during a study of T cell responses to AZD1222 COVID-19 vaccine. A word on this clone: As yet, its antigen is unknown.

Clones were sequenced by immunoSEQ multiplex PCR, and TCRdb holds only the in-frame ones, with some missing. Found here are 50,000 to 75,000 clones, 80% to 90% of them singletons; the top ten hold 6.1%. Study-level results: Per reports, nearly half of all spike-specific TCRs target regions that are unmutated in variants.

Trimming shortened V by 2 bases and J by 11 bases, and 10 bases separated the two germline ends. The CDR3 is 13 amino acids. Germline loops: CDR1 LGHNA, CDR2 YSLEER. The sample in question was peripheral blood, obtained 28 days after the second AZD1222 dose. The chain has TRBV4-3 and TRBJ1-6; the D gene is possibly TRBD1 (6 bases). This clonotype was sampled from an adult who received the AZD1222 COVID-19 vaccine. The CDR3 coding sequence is TGCGCCAGCAGCCAACACAGGGAGGCACCCCTCCACTTT. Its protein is CASSQHREAPLHF.